Listed below are T cell receptor beta chains from one sample, sequenced in a study of regulatory T cells in long-lasting Graves disease. TCRdb processed the multiplex PCR reads anew with MiXCR; each CDR3 protein has one entry. The data show roughly 300,000 distinct CDR3 sequences, 15% to 20% seen once. The sequences come from peripheral blood mononuclear cells (PBMCs), collected when the disease was refractory, from a patient treated with antithyroid drugs. The receptors stem from a female donor with Graves disease. Both conserved end residues are part of each CDR3. D genes are given only for firm matches. The size of a clone is reported for some rows only, either as once, few or many, or as a class for expanded clones.

D,J,length,V,size,CDR3,DNA
NA,TRBJ1-2,17,TRBV27,many,CASSLVGVRRINYGYTF,TGTGCCAGCAGTTTGGTAGGGGTTCGGCGAATTAACTATGGCTACACCTTC
NA,TRBJ2-7,14,TRBV6-1,many,CASSKDTLLYEQYF,TGTGCCAGCAGTAAGGACACCCTCCTCTACGAGCAGTACTTC
NA,TRBJ2-1,14,TRBV28,few,CASSLSRTVAPQFF,TGTGCCAGCAGTTTATCCCGGACTGTAGCCCCACAGTTCTTC
NA,TRBJ1-1,16,TRBV7-2,many,CASSLAAGAGGTEAFF,TGTGCCAGCAGCTTAGCGGCGGGGGCGGGGGGGACTGAAGCTTTCTTT
TRBD2,TRBJ2-5,19,TRBV15,NA,CATSSLAPLGLARLETQYF,TGTGCCACCAGCAGCTTAGCTCCCCTGGGACTAGCAAGGTTGGAGACCCAGTACTTC
TRBD2,TRBJ2-5,17,TRBV20-1,NA,CSARDSLRSGSQETQYF,TGCAGCGCTAGAGATTCCCTTCGTAGCGGGAGCCAAGAGACCCAGTACTTC
NA,TRBJ1-1,13,TRBV28,many,CASKQSMNTEAFF,TGTGCCAGCAAACAGTCCATGAACACTGAAGCTTTCTTT
TRBD2,TRBJ2-3,18,TRBV7-2,NA,CASSPTRLSGGSTDTQYF,TGTGCCAGCAGCCCTACCAGACTAAGCGGGGGAAGCACAGATACGCAGTATTTT
NA,TRBJ2-5,13,TRBV5-1,NA,CASRSGAGETQYF,TGCGCCAGCAGATCTGGGGCGGGAGAGACCCAGTACTTC
NA,TRBJ1-2,13,TRBV19,NA,CASSNTGLYGYTF,TGTGCCAGTAGTAATACAGGACTCTATGGCTACACCTTC
NA,TRBJ2-7,14,TRBV7-2,many,CASSLGLQSGEQYF,TGTGCCAGCAGCTTGGGACTGCAGTCGGGCGAGCAGTACTTC
NA,TRBJ2-7,13,TRBV6-1,many,CASIYGGLAEQYF,TGTGCCAGCATATACGGGGGGCTGGCCGAGCAGTACTTC
NA,TRBJ1-1,12,TRBV19,NA,CASSSGAAEAFF,TGTGCCAGTAGTTCCGGGGCAGCTGAAGCTTTCTTT
NA,TRBJ1-1,12,TRBV19,NA,CASSSWLTEAFF,TGTGCCAGTAGTAGTTGGTTGACTGAAGCTTTCTTT
TRBD1,TRBJ1-2,13,TRBV6-2/TRBV6-3,many,CASNPSQGNGYTF,TGTGCCAGCAACCCCTCACAGGGGAATGGCTACACCTTC
NA,TRBJ1-5,13,TRBV20-1,many,CSARADSNQPQHF,TGCAGTGCTAGGGCCGATAGCAATCAGCCCCAGCATTTT
NA,TRBJ2-5,13,TRBV3-1,many,CASKIRGSETQYF,TGTGCCAGCAAGATTCGGGGCTCCGAGACCCAGTACTTC
TRBD2,TRBJ2-7,16,TRBV30,NA,CAWRGELAGGTYEQYF,TGTGCCTGGAGGGGGGAACTAGCGGGGGGGACCTACGAGCAGTACTTC
NA,TRBJ1-1,13,TRBV12-3/TRBV12-4,few,CASSNNGYTEAFF,TGTGCCAGCAGTAATAACGGTTACACTGAAGCTTTCTTT
TRBD2,TRBJ2-1,16,TRBV20-1,NA,CSAPPGGAGGRDEQFF,TGCAGTGCTCCCCCGGGGGGGGCGGGAGGGAGAGATGAGCAGTTCTTC
NA,TRBJ2-3,16,TRBV20-1,NA,CSAGDPHGLGADTQYF,TGCAGTGCCGGGGACCCCCATGGATTGGGAGCAGATACGCAGTATTTT
TRBD2,TRBJ2-7,15,TRBV27,many,CASSLGGLANYEQYF,TGTGCCAGCAGTTTGGGGGGACTAGCGAACTACGAGCAGTACTTC
TRBD2,TRBJ2-1,14,TRBV2,NA,CASRRLAGRDEQFF,TGTGCCAGCAGGCGACTAGCGGGAAGGGATGAGCAGTTCTTC
TRBD1,TRBJ2-2,17,TRBV27,NA,CASSLPRGQGRTGELFF,TGTGCCAGCAGTTTACCCCGGGGACAGGGACGAACCGGGGAGCTGTTTTTT
NA,TRBJ1-1,12,TRBV6-2/TRBV6-3,many,CASSLGYTEAFF,TGTGCCAGCAGCCTCGGTTACACTGAAGCTTTCTTT
NA,TRBJ1-2,14,TRBV20-1,many,CSARDRDLPLGYTF,TGCAGTGCTAGAGATCGGGACTTACCCCTTGGCTACACCTTC
NA,TRBJ1-2,15,TRBV2,many,CASSEAPAKTAGYTF,TGTGCCAGCAGTGAAGCACCGGCCAAAACGGCTGGCTACACCTTC
NA,TRBJ2-5,14,TRBV20-1,many,CSARDMLLGETQYF,TGCAGTGCTAGAGATATGCTCTTAGGGGAGACCCAGTACTTC
TRBD1,TRBJ2-5,14,TRBV7-3,many,CASSKQGAGETQYF,TGTGCCAGCAGCAAGCAGGGGGCTGGTGAGACCCAGTACTTC
TRBD2,TRBJ2-5,16,TRBV6-1,many,CASSKIGTRHQETQYF,TGTGCCAGCAGCAAAATCGGGACTAGGCACCAAGAGACCCAGTACTTC
NA,TRBJ1-1,15,TRBV6-1,few,CASSYHGTVNTEAFF,TGTGCCAGCAGTTACCACGGGACGGTGAACACTGAAGCTTTCTTT
NA,TRBJ2-7,14,TRBV12-3/TRBV12-4,many,CASSFRAVSYEQYF,TGTGCCAGCAGTTTTAGGGCGGTCTCCTACGAGCAGTACTTC
NA,TRBJ1-4,13,TRBV5-1,once,CASSMTGTEKLFF,TGCGCCAGCAGCATGACCGGGACCGAAAAACTGTTTTTT
TRBD2,TRBJ2-7,13,TRBV7-2,NA,CASSPGGMLEQYF,TGTGCCAGCAGCCCCGGGGGGATGTTGGAGCAGTACTTC
NA,TRBJ2-5,13,TRBV7-9,NA,CASDLLTEETQYF,TGTGCCAGCGATCTGCTGACTGAAGAGACCCAGTACTTC
NA,TRBJ2-7,12,TRBV5-1,NA,CASSSQLRGWYF,TGCGCCAGCAGCTCCCAACTCCGGGGGTGGTACTTC
NA,TRBJ1-6,15,TRBV19,few,CASSIYGLANSPLHF,TGTGCCAGTAGTATTTACGGGCTGGCTAATTCACCCCTCCACTTT
NA,TRBJ2-5,16,TRBV19,many,CASSIGTGEYQETQYF,TGTGCCAGTAGTATAGGAACAGGAGAGTACCAAGAGACCCAGTACTTC
TRBD1,TRBJ1-6,13,TRBV24-1,NA,CATGQGGNSPLHF,TGTGCCACCGGACAGGGCGGAAATTCACCCCTCCACTTT
TRBD2,TRBJ2-1,16,TRBV10-3,few,CAISRPGLAGDNEQFF,TGTGCCATCAGTCGACCGGGACTAGCGGGAGACAATGAGCAGTTCTTC
TRBD2,TRBJ2-7,15,TRBV7-2,NA,CASSLGLADNYEQYF,TGTGCCAGCAGCTTAGGACTAGCCGACAATTACGAGCAGTACTTC
NA,TRBJ2-7,15,TRBV6-1,few,CASSAGRRITYEQYF,TGTGCCAGCAGTGCTGGGAGGCGAATTACCTACGAGCAGTACTTC
NA,TRBJ1-2,14,TRBV5-1,few,CASSLASASYGYTF,TGCGCCAGCAGCTTGGCCTCGGCCTCCTATGGCTACACCTTC
NA,TRBJ2-6,14,TRBV18,many,CASSPPSGANVLTF,TGTGCCAGCTCACCTCCCTCTGGGGCCAACGTCCTGACTTTC
NA,TRBJ1-6,17,TRBV5-1,NA,CASSHGQLSSYNSPLHF,TGCGCCAGCAGCCACGGACAACTGAGCTCCTATAATTCACCCCTCCACTTT
TRBD1,TRBJ2-1,14,TRBV28,NA,CASSPDPGGHEQFF,TGTGCCAGCAGTCCGGACCCAGGGGGCCATGAGCAGTTCTTC
TRBD1,TRBJ1-4,13,TRBV20-1,many,CSAMPGTGEKLFF,TGCAGTGCTATGCCCGGGACAGGTGAAAAACTGTTTTTT
NA,TRBJ1-1,11,TRBV29-1,NA,CSVEGYTEAFF,TGCAGCGTTGAAGGTTACACTGAAGCTTTCTTT
TRBD1,TRBJ2-5,16,TRBV27,few,CASSPDRGQGQETQYF,TGTGCCAGCAGTCCTGACAGGGGGCAGGGCCAAGAGACCCAGTACTTC
TRBD1,TRBJ2-5,15,TRBV30,many,CAWIPPTGAQETQYF,TGTGCCTGGATTCCCCCTACAGGGGCCCAAGAGACCCAGTACTTC
NA,TRBJ1-1,13,TRBV24-1,NA,CATRIGRNIEAFF,TGTGCCACCCGTATCGGCCGGAACATTGAAGCTTTCTTT
TRBD2,TRBJ2-7,16,TRBV2,many,CASSGGTSGVPYEQYF,TGTGCCAGCAGTGGAGGGACTAGCGGGGTACCCTATGAGCAGTACTTC
NA,TRBJ1-1,17,TRBV28,many,CASSLRRLASWGTEAFF,TGTGCCAGCAGTTTAAGACGGCTGGCGTCGTGGGGCACTGAAGCTTTCTTT
TRBD1,TRBJ2-5,14,TRBV7-6,NA,CASSGGQVQETQYF,TGTGCCAGCAGCGGGGGACAGGTACAAGAGACCCAGTACTTC
TRBD1,TRBJ1-3,18,TRBV11-2,NA,CASSGRDRGPFSGNTIYF,TGTGCCAGCAGCGGACGGGACAGGGGGCCCTTCTCTGGAAACACCATATATTTT